The 10 T cell receptor beta chains listed next were all sequenced from one sample in a study of OX40 agonist ivuxolimab in advanced cancers. Profiled with immunoSEQ multiplex PCR; TCRdb holds only in-frame clones, not every one. The data hold around 63,000 clones, with over 75% observed a single time. The source material was CD4+ or CD8+ T cells sorted from blood, sampled in a trial of the OX40 agonist ivuxolimab. Receptor source: an adult with an advanced solid tumor such as melanoma, head and neck, liver or kidney cancer.

The chain combines TRBV7-2 with TRBJ2-2; TRBD2 might be the D (6 bases). Germline CDR1 SGHTA, CDR2 FQGNSA. The CDR3 runs 19 residues. The V gene lost 5 bases and the J gene lost 3 bases, with 25 bases spanning the gap. The CDR3 reads CASSPRQRVYERDTGELFF. The CDR3 DNA reads TGTGCCAGCAGCCCCCGACAGAGGGTTTACGAGCGGGACACCGGGGAGCTGTTTTTT. The variable domain in full, completed from reference TRBV7-2 and TRBJ2-2, reads GAGVSQSPSNKVTEKGKDVELRCDPISGHTALYWYRQSLGQGLEFLIYFQGNSAPDKSGLPSDRFSAERTGGSVSTLTIQRTQQEDSAVYLCASSPRQRVYERDTGELFFGEGSRLTVL.

V is TRBV9 and J is TRBJ2-4; D unclear. The germline CDR1 and CDR2 sequences are SGDLS and YYNGEE. CDR3 length: 14 amino acids. V was shortened by 0 bases and J by 9 bases, with 13 bases between the two germline ends. The CDR3 bases are TGTGCCAGCAGCGTAGCCGGTGGCGCCCCCATTCAGTACTTC. Its protein is CASSVAGGAPIQYF.

The V and J genes are TRBV19 and TRBJ1-2; 7 positions match TRBD1. Germline loops: CDR1 LNHDA, CDR2 SQIVND (reference sequence). The CDR3 covers 13 residues. V dropped 5 bases and J dropped 5; count of bases not matched to a gene: 5. The CDR3 here is CASSPGTAYGYTF. CDR3 in DNA: TGTGCCAGTAGTCCGGGGACAGCTTATGGCTACACCTTC.

The V and J genes are TRBV9 and TRBJ2-7; 9 bases are a match to TRBD1. Unmatched junction bases numbered 7, after V lost 0 bases and J lost 6 bases. Germline V gene sequence: CDR1 SGDLS, CDR2 YYNGEE. The length of the CDR3 is 15 residues. CDR3 protein: CASSVVGTGMGEQYF. For the CDR3, the DNA is TGTGCCAGCAGCGTAGTGGGGACAGGGATGGGCGAGCAGTACTTC.

This clone was counted a single time. The gene calls are TRBV5-1 and TRBJ1-3, with 7 nucleotides matching TRBD1. The CDR3 length is 14 residues. V lost 5 bases, J lost 0 bases, and 2 bases stayed unmatched. Germline assignment: CDR1 SGHRS and CDR2 YFSETQ. CDR3 sequence (DNA): TGCGCCAGCAGTGGGACAGACTCTGGAAACACCATATATTTT. This translates into CASSGTDSGNTIYF.

The CDR3 loop is CASSIQGYGNTIYF. Here the CDR3 DNA reads TGTGCCAGTAGTATTCAGGGTTACGGAAACACCATATATTTT. V usage is TRBV19 and J usage is TRBJ1-3; TRBD1 is a possible D gene (5 bases). Germline CDR1 LNHDA, CDR2 SQIVND (reference sequence). Trimming left V 3 bases short and J 4 bases short, with 10 bases between. The CDR3 consists of 14 residues. Full variable domain (remainder filled in from reference TRBV19 and TRBJ1-3): DGGITQSPKYLFRKEGQNVTLSCEQNLNHDAMYWYRQDPGQGLRLIYYSQIVNDFQKGDIAEGYSVSREKKESFPLTVTSAQKNPTAFYLCASSIQGYGNTIYFGEGSWLTVV.

The chain links TRBV6-1 to TRBJ2-1, with 11 bases that match TRBD2. The V and J ends lost 2 bases and 3 bases, in that order; junction bases with no gene match: 0. From germline, CDR1 is MNHNS and CDR2 SASEGT. This CDR3 has 15 residues. The CDR3 DNA reads TGTGCCAGCAGTGAACTAGCGGGGGGCTACAATGAGCAGTTCTTC. Translation gives CASSELAGGYNEQFF.

The chain employs TRBV28 and TRBJ2-1; D might be TRBD1 (6 bases). Germline CDR1 MDHEN, CDR2 SYDVKM. The V gene lost 7 bases and the J gene lost 3 bases, with 10 bases spanning the gap. The CDR3 spans 13 residues. Here the CDR3 DNA reads TGTGCCAGCAACCCGGGACACTACAATGAGCAGTTCTTC. It is translated as CASNPGHYNEQFF.

This clone was seen a single time. V gene TRBV6-5 combines with J gene TRBJ2-3, with TRBD2 matching over 7 bases. V lost 4 bases and J lost 6; bases outside the gene matches: 13. This CDR3 contains 16 residues. Germline CDR1 MNHEY, CDR2 SVGAGI. CDR3 sequence reads: CASSFRLGGGTDTQYF. The CDR3 DNA is TGTGCCAGCAGTTTCCGACTGGGGGGGGGTACGGATACGCAGTATTTT.

The chain has TRBV7-9 and TRBJ2-7; D is perhaps TRBD2 (6 bases). The CDR3 is 14 residues long. The germline gives CDR1 SEHNR, CDR2 FQNEAQ (reference sequence). Between the trimmed V and J ends, which lost 1 base and 2 bases, there was a span of 9 bases. The chain's CDR3 is CASSLDGGTYEQYF. For the CDR3, the DNA is TGTGCCAGCAGCTTAGACGGCGGGACCTACGAGCAGTACTTC.